This TCR beta chain derives from a study of blood T cell repertoires in COVID-19. This CDR3 spans 13 amino acids. V was pared by 4 bases and J by 5 bases, with 9 bases between. CDR1 is SEHNR and CDR2 is FQNEAQ in the germline V gene (reference sequence). Some clones are missing from TCRdb's copy, which holds only in-frame ones; the method was immunoSEQ multiplex PCR. The table shows a few hundred thousand clones, with around 89% occurring only once. The receptor was isolated from a man in his forties or fifties with acute or convalescent COVID-19. The chain employs TRBV7-9 and TRBJ2-1, with a possible D match to TRBD1 (6 bases). The sample was peripheral blood. The CDR3 region has the DNA TGTGCCAGCAGCTGGACAGTCGACAATGAGCAGTTCTTC. Its translation is CASSWTVDNEQFF.